This TCR beta chain was identified during a study of beta chain features in type 1 diabetes. Germline V gene data show CDR1 as MDHEN and CDR2 as SYDVKM. Trimming removed 7 bases at V and 8 bases at J, with 12 bases between. CDR3 length: 12 amino acids. Purity of each sorted population was above 95%. This clone has a handful of counts. Reverse transcription of all isolated RNA meant that expressed TCRB transcripts were sequenced. Measured with immunoSEQ multiplex PCR; TCRdb has only the in-frame clones, and not every one. The sample contains 450,000 to 550,000 clones, around 28% of which appear only once.

The sequencing sample was made of naive CD4+ T cells from blood. The clonotype comes from a man younger than 30 in good health. The V and J genes are TRBV28 and TRBJ2-1; D is ambiguous. The CDR3 loop is CASMGTLDEQFF. CDR3 DNA: TGTGCCAGCATGGGAACTCTTGATGAGCAGTTCTTC.